The rows below give T cell receptor beta chains drawn from one sample of a study of tumor-infiltrating lymphocytes in primary liver carcinoma. Via MiXCR, TCRdb re-called the multiplex PCR reads, giving one row per CDR3 protein. The repertoire holds 25,000 to 35,000 distinct CDR3 sequences, with 70% to 80% as singletons. Sequenced: liver tumor tissue from sampling region 5. Every receptor here comes from a man aged 35-49 years with primary liver carcinoma and hepatitis B virus infection. CDR3s include the opening cysteine and the closing phenylalanine or tryptophan. A D gene is named only where the DNA matches it firmly. Expanded clones get a size class; other rows say once, few or many, or leave the size out.

v_call	d_call	clone_size	j_call	cdr3_aa	cdr3_nt
TRBV4-1	-	-	TRBJ2-1	CVSSPGVRGEQFF	TGCGTCAGCAGCCCCGGAGTCCGCGGTGAGCAGTTCTTC
TRBV29-1	-	once	TRBJ2-1	CSASRVNEQFF	TGCAGCGCGTCTAGGGTTAATGAGCAGTTCTTC
TRBV11-3	TRBD2	-	TRBJ2-1	CSSSNRLAGAPVGEQFF	TGTTCCAGCAGCAACCGACTAGCGGGAGCGCCGGTGGGTGAGCAGTTCTTC
TRBV11-2	-	-	TRBJ2-7	CASSPRRPTYGQYF	TGTGCCAGCAGCCCCCGCCGCCCGACCTACGGGCAATACTTC
TRBV11-2	-	-	TRBJ1-4	CASSLDGFASEKQFF	TGTGCCAGCAGCTTAGACGGGTTCGCTAGTGAGAAACAGTTTTTT
TRBV11-2	-	-	TRBJ1-3	CASSLVGPGAVGSTIYF	TGTGCCAGCAGCTTAGTTGGTCCCGGGGCAGTAGGAAGCACCATATATTTT
TRBV11-1	TRBD1	-	TRBJ1-1	CTSSSRTGIGTEAFF	TGTACCAGCAGCTCACGGACAGGGATAGGGACTGAAGCTTTCTTT
TRBV10-2	TRBD1	once	TRBJ2-7	CASSPRTGMSSYEQYF	TGCGCCAGCAGTCCGAGGACAGGAATGAGTTCCTACGAGCAGTACTTC
TRBV7-9	-	-	TRBJ1-2	CTSSPERRLSQYDYTF	TGTACCAGCAGCCCCGAGCGCAGGCTGTCCCAGTATGACTACACCTTC
TRBV11-2	TRBD1	-	TRBJ2-7	CPSSQGTGRTYEQYF	TGTCCCAGTAGCCAAGGGACAGGGAGAACATACGAGCAGTACTTC
TRBV29-1	TRBD1	-	TRBJ2-2	CNVEGQGSGELFF	TGCAACGTTGAAGGACAGGGGTCTGGGGAGCTGTTTTTT
TRBV12-3/TRBV12-4	-	-	TRBJ1-1	CASNHTGITEAPF	TGTGCCAGCAATCATACAGGGATCACTGAAGCTCCCTTT
TRBV11-2	TRBD2	-	TRBJ2-1	CASGLDERSSGTLYNEQFF	TGTGCCAGCGGCTTAGATGAGCGATCCAGCGGGACCCTTTACAATGAGCAGTTCTTC
TRBV11-2	-	-	TRBJ2-1	CASSLELPAGINEQFF	TGTGCCAGCAGCTTAGAGCTCCCGGCGGGAATAAATGAGCAGTTCTTC
TRBV5-1	TRBD2	-	TRBJ2-1	CANSLYIAGESGEQFF	TGCGCCAACAGCTTGTATATAGCGGGAGAGTCCGGTGAGCAGTTCTTC
TRBV5-4	-	once	TRBJ1-2	CANSGSTAVYGYTF	TGTGCCAACAGCGGGTCGACAGCGGTATATGGCTACACCTTC
TRBV11-2	-	-	TRBJ2-5	CAGTQTPGGGKETQYF	TGTGCCGGCACCCAAACCCCTGGCGGAGGGAAAGAGACCCAGTACTTC
TRBV29-1	TRBD1	-	TRBJ2-7	CSMRDRGQYERYF	TGCAGCATGCGGGACAGGGGGCAGTACGAGCGGTACTTC
TRBV6-6	-	-	TRBJ1-2	CASGDTGQVLYGYTF	TGTGCCAGCGGTGATACAGGGCAAGTACTCTATGGCTACACCTTC
TRBV6-2/TRBV6-3	TRBD1	-	TRBJ2-7	CASNPGQGSYKRYF	TGTGCCAGCAACCCGGGACAGGGTTCCTACAAGCGGTACTTC
TRBV4-3	-	-	TRBJ2-2	CVNSQSPEGNPGELFF	TGCGTCAACAGCCAAAGCCCAGAAGGAAACCCCGGGGAGCTGTTTTTT
TRBV11-2	-	-	TRBJ2-2	CASSFAESNTWELFF	TGTGCCAGCAGCTTTGCGGAATCGAACACCTGGGAGCTCTTTTTT
TRBV28	TRBD1	-	TRBJ2-7	CASSILGTGDYKQYF	TGTGCCAGCAGCATATTAGGGACAGGTGACTACAAGCAGTACTTC
TRBV29-1	TRBD1	-	TRBJ2-5	CSVETVRGRGATQYF	TGCAGCGTTGAGACCGTCAGGGGGCGCGGAGCGACTCAGTACTTC
TRBV6-1	-	-	TRBJ2-7	CACRRSINEQYF	TGTGCCTGCAGACGGTCGATCAATGAGCAGTACTTC
TRBV10-3	TRBD2	-	TRBJ2-7	CAITIRSGLAGGFSYERHF	TGTGCCATCACCATACGATCGGGACTAGCGGGAGGGTTCTCCTACGAGCGGCACTTC
TRBV4-1	-	once	TRBJ2-7	CAISQGQGGTYEQYF	TGCGCCATTAGCCAAGGTCAGGGCGGAACCTACGAGCAGTACTTC
TRBV29-1	-	few	TRBJ1-2	CSVEDQGGGYAF	TGTAGCGTTGAAGATCAAGGAGGTGGTTACGCCTTC
TRBV11-2	-	few	TRBJ2-7	CASSLEVAPKAYEQYF	TGTGCCAGCAGCTTAGAGGTGGCACCAAAAGCCTACGAGCAGTACTTC
TRBV5-1	-	-	TRBJ2-1	CASSLAPGEEQFF	TGCGCTAGCAGCTTGGCCCCAGGCGAGGAGCAGTTCTTC
TRBV6-2/TRBV6-3	-	-	TRBJ2-7	CASTENWGDEQYF	TGTGCCAGTACCGAAAATTGGGGGGACGAGCAGTACTTC
TRBV4-3	-	-	TRBJ2-2	CASSQNPQGNPGELFF	TGCGCCAGCAGCCAAAACCCGCAAGGAAATCCCGGGGAGCTGTTTTTT
TRBV19	-	-	TRBJ2-1	CASSPWASWRASNEQFF	TGTGCCAGTAGCCCCTGGGCTAGCTGGAGGGCCTCCAATGAGCAGTTCTTC
TRBV10-3	TRBD1	-	TRBJ1-2	CPISATGSDGYGYTF	TGTCCCATTAGTGCGACAGGGTCGGACGGATATGGCTACACCTTC
TRBV11-2	-	-	TRBJ2-2	CAGNLALGGANTGELVF	TGTGCCGGCAACTTAGCACTAGGAGGGGCGAACACCGGGGAGCTGGTTTTT
TRBV12-3/TRBV12-4	-	-	TRBJ2-3	CACSYRRGSLVTDAQYF	TGTGCCTGCAGTTATCGCCGTGGCAGTTTAGTTACAGATGCGCAGTATTTT
TRBV4-3	-	-	TRBJ2-2	CASGPNPEGNPGELFF	TGTGCCAGCGGCCCAAACCCAGAAGGAAACCCCGGGGAGCTGTTTTTT
TRBV6-6	TRBD1	-	TRBJ1-4	CANSSDRVNEKLFF	TGTGCCAACAGCTCGGACAGGGTTAATGAAAAACTGTTTTTT
TRBV4-3	-	-	TRBJ2-2	CASGQNPEGNPGELSF	TGCGCCAGCGGCCAAAACCCAGAAGGGAACCCCGGGGAGCTGTCTTTT
TRBV4-2	TRBD2	-	TRBJ2-1	CASSLNWGLAGVMNEQFF	TGTGCCAGCAGCCTCAACTGGGGACTAGCGGGAGTCATGAATGAGCAGTTCTTC